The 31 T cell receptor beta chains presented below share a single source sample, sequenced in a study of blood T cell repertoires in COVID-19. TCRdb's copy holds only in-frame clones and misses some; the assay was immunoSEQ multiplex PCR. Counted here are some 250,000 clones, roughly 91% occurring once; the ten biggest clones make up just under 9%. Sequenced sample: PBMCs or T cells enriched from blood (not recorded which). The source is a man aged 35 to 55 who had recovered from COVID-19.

In DNA form, the CDR3 reads TGTGCCAGCCTTAGAGGGCAGGTGAACACTGAAGCTTTCTTT. It specifies CASLRGQVNTEAFF. V usage is TRBV2 and J usage is TRBJ1-1; unclear D gene. The CDR3 is made up of 14 amino acids. Germline-derived CDR1 and CDR2 are SNHLY and FYNNEI. Trimming shortened V by 8 bases and J by 0 bases, and 13 bases separated the two germline ends.

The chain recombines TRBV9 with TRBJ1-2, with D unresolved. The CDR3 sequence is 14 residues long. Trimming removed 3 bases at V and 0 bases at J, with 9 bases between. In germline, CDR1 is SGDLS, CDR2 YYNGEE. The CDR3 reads CASSADISNYGYTF. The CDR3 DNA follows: TGTGCCAGCAGCGCCGACATATCTAACTATGGCTACACCTTC.

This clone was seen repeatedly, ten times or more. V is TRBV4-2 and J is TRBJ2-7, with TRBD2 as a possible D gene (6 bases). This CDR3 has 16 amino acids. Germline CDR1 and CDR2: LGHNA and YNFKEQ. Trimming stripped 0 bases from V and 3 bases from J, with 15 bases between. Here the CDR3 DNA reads TGTGCCAGCAGCCAAGAAACGACGGGACTTGACTACGAGCAGTACTTC. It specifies CASSQETTGLDYEQYF.

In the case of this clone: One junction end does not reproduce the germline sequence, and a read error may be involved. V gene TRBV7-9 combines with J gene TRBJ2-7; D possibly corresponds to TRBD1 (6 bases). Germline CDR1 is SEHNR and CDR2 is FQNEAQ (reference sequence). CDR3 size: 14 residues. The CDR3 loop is CASSLAKQGYEQYF. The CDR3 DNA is TGTGCCAGCAGTTTAGCCAAACAGGGCTACGAGCAGTACTTC.

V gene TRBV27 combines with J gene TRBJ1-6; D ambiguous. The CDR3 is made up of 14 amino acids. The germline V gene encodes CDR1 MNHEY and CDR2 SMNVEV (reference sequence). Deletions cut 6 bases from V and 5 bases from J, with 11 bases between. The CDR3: CASSRTLDNSPLHF. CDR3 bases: TGTGCCAGCAGCCGGACTTTGGATAATTCACCCCTCCACTTT.

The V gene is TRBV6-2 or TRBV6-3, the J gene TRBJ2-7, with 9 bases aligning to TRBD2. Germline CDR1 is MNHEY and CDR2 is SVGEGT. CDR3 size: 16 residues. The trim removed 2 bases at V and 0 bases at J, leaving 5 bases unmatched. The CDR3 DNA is TGTGCCAGCAGTTACCCTAGCGGGATTAGCTCCTACGAGCAGTACTTC. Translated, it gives CASSYPSGISSYEQYF.

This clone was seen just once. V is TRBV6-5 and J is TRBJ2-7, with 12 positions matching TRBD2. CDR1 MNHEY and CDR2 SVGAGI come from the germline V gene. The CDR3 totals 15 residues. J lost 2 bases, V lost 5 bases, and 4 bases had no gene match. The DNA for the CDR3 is TGTGCCAGCAGTCCCCGACTAGCGGGAGCCTACGAGCAGTACTTC. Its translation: CASSPRLAGAYEQYF.

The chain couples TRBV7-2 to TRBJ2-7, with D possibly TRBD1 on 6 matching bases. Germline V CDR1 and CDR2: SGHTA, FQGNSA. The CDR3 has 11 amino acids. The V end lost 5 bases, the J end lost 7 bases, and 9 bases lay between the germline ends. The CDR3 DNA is TGTGCCAGCAGCCTTACAGGGGAGCAGTACTTC. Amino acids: CASSLTGEQYF.

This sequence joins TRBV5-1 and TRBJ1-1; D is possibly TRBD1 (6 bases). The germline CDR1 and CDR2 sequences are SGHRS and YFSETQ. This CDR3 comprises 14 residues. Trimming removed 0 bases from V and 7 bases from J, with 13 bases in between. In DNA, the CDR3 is TGCGCCAGCAGCTTGGACAGGGCGCGAAGTGAAGCTTTCTTT. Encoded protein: CASSLDRARSEAFF.

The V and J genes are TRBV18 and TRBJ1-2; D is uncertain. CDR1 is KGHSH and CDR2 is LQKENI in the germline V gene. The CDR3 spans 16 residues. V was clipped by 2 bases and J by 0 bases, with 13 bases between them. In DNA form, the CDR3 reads TGTGCCAGCTCACCATGGATTGAGGGCTCTAACTATGGCTACACCTTC. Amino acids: CASSPWIEGSNYGYTF.

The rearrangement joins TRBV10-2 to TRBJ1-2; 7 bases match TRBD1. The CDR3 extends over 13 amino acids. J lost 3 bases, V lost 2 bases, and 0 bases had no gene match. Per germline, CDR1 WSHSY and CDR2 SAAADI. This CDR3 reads CASSETGDYGYTF. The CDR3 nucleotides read TGCGCCAGCAGTGAGACAGGGGACTATGGCTACACCTTC.

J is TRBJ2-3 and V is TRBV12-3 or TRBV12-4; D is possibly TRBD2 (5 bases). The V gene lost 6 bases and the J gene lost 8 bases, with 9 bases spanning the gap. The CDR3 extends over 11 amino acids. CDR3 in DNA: TGTGCCAGCAGGAGGGTACTTACGCAGTATTTT. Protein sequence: CASRRVLTQYF.

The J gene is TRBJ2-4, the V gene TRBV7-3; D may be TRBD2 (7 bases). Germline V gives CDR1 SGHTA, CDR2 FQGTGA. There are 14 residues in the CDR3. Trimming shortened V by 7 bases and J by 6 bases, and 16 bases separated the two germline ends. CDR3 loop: CASKRRGGGNIQYF. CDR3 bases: TGTGCCAGCAAGAGGAGGGGAGGGGGAAACATTCAGTACTTC. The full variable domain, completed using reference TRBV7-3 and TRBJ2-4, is GAGVSQTPSNKVTEKGKYVELRCDPISGHTALYWYRQSLGQGPEFLIYFQGTGAADDSGLPNDRFFAVRPEGSVSTLKIQRTERGDSAVYLCASKRRGGGNIQYFGAGTRLSVL.

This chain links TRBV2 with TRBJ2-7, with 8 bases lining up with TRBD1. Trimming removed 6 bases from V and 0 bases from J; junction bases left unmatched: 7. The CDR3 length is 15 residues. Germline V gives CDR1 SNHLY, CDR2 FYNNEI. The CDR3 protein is CASRNGQGNSYEQYF. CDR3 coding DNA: TGTGCCAGCAGAAACGGACAGGGAAACTCCTACGAGCAGTACTTC.

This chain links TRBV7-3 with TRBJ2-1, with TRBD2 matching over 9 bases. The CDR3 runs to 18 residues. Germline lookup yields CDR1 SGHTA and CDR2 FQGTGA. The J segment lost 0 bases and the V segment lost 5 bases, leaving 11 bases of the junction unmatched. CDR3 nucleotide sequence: TGTGCCAGCAGCACGCAGACCGGGACTAGCCCCTCCTACAATGAGCAGTTCTTC. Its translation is CASSTQTGTSPSYNEQFF.

The CDR3 spells CASMSGEAYNEQFF. CDR3 coding DNA: TGTGCCAGCATGAGCGGCGAAGCCTACAATGAGCAGTTCTTC. The chain uses TRBV28 and TRBJ2-1; D may be TRBD2 (5 bases). This CDR3 is 14 amino acids long. Per germline, CDR1 MDHEN and CDR2 SYDVKM. With 7 bases removed from V and 2 bases from J, the gap between germline ends came to 12 bases.

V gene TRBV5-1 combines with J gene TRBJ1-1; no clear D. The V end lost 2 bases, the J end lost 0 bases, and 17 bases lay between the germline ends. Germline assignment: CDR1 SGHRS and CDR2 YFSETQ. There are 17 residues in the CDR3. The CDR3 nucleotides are TGCGCCAGCAGCTTTAGTCCGCGGCAACACATGAACACTGAAGCTTTCTTT. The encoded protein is CASSFSPRQHMNTEAFF.

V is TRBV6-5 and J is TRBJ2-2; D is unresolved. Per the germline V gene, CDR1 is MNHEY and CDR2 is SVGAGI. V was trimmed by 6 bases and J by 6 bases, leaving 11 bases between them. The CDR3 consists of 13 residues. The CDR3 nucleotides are TGTGCCAGCAGCGCCCCACCAGCCGGGGAGCTGTTTTTT. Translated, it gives CASSAPPAGELFF.

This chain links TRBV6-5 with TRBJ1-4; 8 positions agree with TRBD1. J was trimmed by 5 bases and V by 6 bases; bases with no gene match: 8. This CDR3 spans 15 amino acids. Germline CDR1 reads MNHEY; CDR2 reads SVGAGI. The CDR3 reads CASSDSGTGNEKLFF. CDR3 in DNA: TGTGCCAGCAGCGACTCCGGGACAGGAAATGAAAAACTGTTTTTT.

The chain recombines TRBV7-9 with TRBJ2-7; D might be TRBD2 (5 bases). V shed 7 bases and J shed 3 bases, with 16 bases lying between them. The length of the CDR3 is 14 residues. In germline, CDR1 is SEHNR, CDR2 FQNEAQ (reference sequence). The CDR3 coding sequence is TGTGCCAGCACCCTAACCGGGAACAACTACGAGCAGTACTTC. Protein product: CASTLTGNNYEQYF.

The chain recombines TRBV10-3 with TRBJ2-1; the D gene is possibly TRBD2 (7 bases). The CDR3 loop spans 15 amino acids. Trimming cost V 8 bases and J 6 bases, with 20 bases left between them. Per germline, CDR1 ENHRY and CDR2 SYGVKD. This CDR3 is CAIHNTGGSLNEQFF. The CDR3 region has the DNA TGTGCCATCCATAATACGGGGGGCTCCCTCAATGAGCAGTTCTTC.

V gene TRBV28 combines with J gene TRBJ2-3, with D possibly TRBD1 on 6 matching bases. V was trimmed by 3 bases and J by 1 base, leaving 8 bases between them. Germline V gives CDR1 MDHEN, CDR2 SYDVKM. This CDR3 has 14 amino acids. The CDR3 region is CASSFDRRTDTQYF. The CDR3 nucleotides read TGTGCCAGCAGTTTTGACAGGCGCACAGATACGCAGTATTTT.

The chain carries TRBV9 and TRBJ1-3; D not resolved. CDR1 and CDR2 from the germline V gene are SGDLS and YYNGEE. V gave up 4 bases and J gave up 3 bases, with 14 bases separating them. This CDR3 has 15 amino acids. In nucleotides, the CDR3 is TGTGCCAGCAGCCCTACCGGACTGATTGGAAACACCATATATTTT. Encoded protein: CASSPTGLIGNTIYF.

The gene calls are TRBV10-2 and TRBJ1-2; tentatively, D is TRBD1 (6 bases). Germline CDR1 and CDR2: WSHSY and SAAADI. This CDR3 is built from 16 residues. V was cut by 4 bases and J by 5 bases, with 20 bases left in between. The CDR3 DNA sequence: TGCGCCAGCAGTGTAAGCAGGGGCATACAAAATTATGGCTACACCTTC. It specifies CASSVSRGIQNYGYTF.

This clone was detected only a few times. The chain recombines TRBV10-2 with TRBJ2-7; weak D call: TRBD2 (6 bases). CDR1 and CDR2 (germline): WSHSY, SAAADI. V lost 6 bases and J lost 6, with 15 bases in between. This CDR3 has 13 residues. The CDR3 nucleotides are TGCGCCAGCAGCAAGGACTACTTGGGCGAGCAGTACTTC. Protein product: CASSKDYLGEQYF.

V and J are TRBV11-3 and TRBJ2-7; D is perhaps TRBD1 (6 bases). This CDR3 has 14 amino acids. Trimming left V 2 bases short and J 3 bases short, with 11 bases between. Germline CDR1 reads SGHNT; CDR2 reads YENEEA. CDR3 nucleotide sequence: TGTGCCAGCAGCTTATCGACAGGCAACTACGAGCAGTACTTC. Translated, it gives CASSLSTGNYEQYF. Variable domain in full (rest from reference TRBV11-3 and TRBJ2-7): EAGVVQSPRYKIIEKKQPVAFWCNPISGHNTLYWYLQNLGQGPELLIRYENEEAVDDSQLPKDRFSAERLKGVDSTLKIQPAELGDSAVYLCASSLSTGNYEQYFGPGTRLTVT.

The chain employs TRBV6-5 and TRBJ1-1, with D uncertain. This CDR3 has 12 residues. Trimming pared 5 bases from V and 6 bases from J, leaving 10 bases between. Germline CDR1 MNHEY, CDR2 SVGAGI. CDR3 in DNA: TGTGCCAGCAGTACCCTTAGAGCTGAAGCTTTCTTT. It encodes CASSTLRAEAFF.

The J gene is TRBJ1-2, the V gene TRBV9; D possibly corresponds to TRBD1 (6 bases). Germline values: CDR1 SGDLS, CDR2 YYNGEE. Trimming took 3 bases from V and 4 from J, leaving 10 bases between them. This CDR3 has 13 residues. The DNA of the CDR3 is TGTGCCAGCAGCGGCCGGGACACCTATGGCTACACCTTC. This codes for CASSGRDTYGYTF. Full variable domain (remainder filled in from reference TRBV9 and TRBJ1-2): DSGVTQTPKHLITATGQRVTLRCSPRSGDLSVYWYQQSLDQGLQFLIQYYNGEERAKGNILERFSAQQFPDLHSELNLSSLELGDSALYFCASSGRDTYGYTFGSGTRLTVV.

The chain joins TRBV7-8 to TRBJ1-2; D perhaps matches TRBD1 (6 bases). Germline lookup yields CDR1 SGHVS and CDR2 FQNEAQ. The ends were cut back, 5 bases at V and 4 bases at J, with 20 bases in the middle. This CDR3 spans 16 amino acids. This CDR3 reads CASSPFAGRGGYGYTF. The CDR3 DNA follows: TGTGCCAGCAGCCCGTTCGCAGGGAGGGGGGGCTATGGCTACACCTTC.

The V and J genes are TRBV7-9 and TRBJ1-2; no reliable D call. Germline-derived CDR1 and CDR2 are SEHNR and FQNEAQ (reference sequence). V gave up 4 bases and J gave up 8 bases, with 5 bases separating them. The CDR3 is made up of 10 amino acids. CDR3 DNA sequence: TGTGCCAGCAGCTGGGAGGGCTACACCTTC. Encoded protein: CASSWEGYTF. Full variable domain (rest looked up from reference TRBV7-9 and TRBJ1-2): DTGVSQNPRHKITKRGQNVTFRCDPISEHNRLYWYRQTLGQGPEFLTYFQNEAQLEKSRLLSDRFSAERPKGSFSTLEIQRTEQGDSAMYLCASSWEGYTFGSGTRLTVV.

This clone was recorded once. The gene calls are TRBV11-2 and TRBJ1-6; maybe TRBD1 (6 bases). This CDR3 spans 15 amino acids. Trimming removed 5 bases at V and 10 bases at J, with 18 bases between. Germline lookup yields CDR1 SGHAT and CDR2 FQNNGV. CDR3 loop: CASSPGQGGGSPLHF. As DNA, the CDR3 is TGTGCCAGCAGCCCGGGGCAAGGGGGGGGATCACCCCTCCACTTT.